These T cell receptor beta chains were read from a single sample in a study of T cells in Graves' hyperthyroidism and ophthalmopathy. One entry per CDR3 protein results from TCRdb running MiXCR on the multiplex PCR reads. The data show around 300,000 distinct CDR3 sequences, with 10% to 15% seen just once and 7% to 8.5% held by the top ten. Source material: blood. The receptors shown here come from a woman between 25 and 40 years old with Graves' hyperthyroidism that later progressed to Graves' ophthalmopathy. CDR3s include the opening cysteine and the closing phenylalanine or tryptophan. A D gene is named only where the DNA matches it firmly. Size is omitted from some rows. Given values are once, few, many or a class for expanded clones.

j_call v_call d_call clone_size cdr3_nt cdr3_aa
TRBJ2-5 TRBV10-3 NA many TGTGCCATCAGTGAGGGCAGACAAGAGACCCAGTACTTC CAISEGRQETQYF
TRBJ2-2 TRBV6-5 TRBD2 many TGTGCCAGCAGTTACTCTTCGGCGGGGGCGAACACCGGGGAGCTGTTTTTT CASSYSSAGANTGELFF
TRBJ2-3 TRBV5-1 TRBD2 many TGCGCCAGCAGCTTGGGACTAGCGGGAGGGCCGCTTAAGCAGTATTTT CASSLGLAGGPLKQYF
TRBJ2-3 TRBV20-1 NA many TGCAGTGCTAGACCGAGGGGGGGGGCTCGTGGCACAGATACGCAGTATTTT CSARPRGGARGTDTQYF
TRBJ1-6 TRBV20-1 NA many TGCAGTGCTAGAGTAGGTTCACCCCTCCACTTT CSARVGSPLHF
TRBJ2-1 TRBV19 NA NA TGTGCCAGTAGGACCGGGGCAGGGCAAGGAAATGAGCAGTTCTTC CASRTGAGQGNEQFF
TRBJ1-1 TRBV4-1 NA NA TGCGCCAGCAGACCACTTCCGGGCCCCAGCCTCACTGAAGCTTTCTTT CASRPLPGPSLTEAFF
TRBJ2-7 TRBV20-1 NA many TGCAGTGCTAGAGATATACGAGGAGCCTACGAGCAGTACTTC CSARDIRGAYEQYF
TRBJ2-5 TRBV4-2 NA once TGTGCCAGCAGCCGATCAGCAACCGGAAAAGAGACCCAGTACTTC CASSRSATGKETQYF
TRBJ2-7 TRBV28 NA many TGTGCCAGCAGTTTTGGGACATACTCTGGCGAGCAGTACTTC CASSFGTYSGEQYF
TRBJ2-1 TRBV5-4 TRBD2 NA TGTGCCAGTAGGGGACTAGCGGGAGTTCATGAGCAGTTCTTC CASRGLAGVHEQFF
TRBJ1-5 TRBV20-1 NA few TGCAGTGCTGGGGCGGGAGGGGAAGTTAGTCAGCCCCAGCATTTT CSAGAGGEVSQPQHF
TRBJ2-7 TRBV4-1 NA NA TGCGCCAGCAGCCGGGGGATGCAGGGGCCCTCCTGGGGGGAGCAGTACTTC CASSRGMQGPSWGEQYF
TRBJ2-1 TRBV7-2 TRBD2 NA TGTGCCAGCAGCCCCCAGGGACTAGCAGGTGAGCAGTTCTTC CASSPQGLAGEQFF
TRBJ2-7 TRBV9 NA few TGTGCCAGCAGCCCCCGTGCGACTCTAGAGGAGCAGTACTTC CASSPRATLEEQYF
TRBJ2-2 TRBV5-6 NA NA TGTGCCAGCAGCTTGTCCAGGGAGCTGTTTTTT CASSLSRELFF
TRBJ2-1 TRBV5-4 NA NA TGTGCCAGCAGCAACCTAGCGATCTCCTACAATGAGCAGTTCTTC CASSNLAISYNEQFF
TRBJ2-3 TRBV29-1 NA many TGCAGCGTTGGAATAGCAGGCCCCACAGATACGCAGTATTTT CSVGIAGPTDTQYF
TRBJ2-1 TRBV11-2 NA many TGTGCCAGCAGCTTCACCGGGGAGTACAATGAGCAGTTCTTC CASSFTGEYNEQFF
TRBJ1-2 TRBV4-1 NA NA TGCGCCAGCAGCCAAGACTCCGACCTGGGCTATGGCTACACCTTC CASSQDSDLGYGYTF
TRBJ1-4 TRBV19 NA NA TGTGCCAGTAGTAGGAGTCTAAATGAAAAACTGTTTTTT CASSRSLNEKLFF
TRBJ2-7 TRBV5-1 TRBD1 many TGCGCCAGCAGCTTTGAGACAGGGGTTTACGAGCAGTACTTC CASSFETGVYEQYF
TRBJ1-6 TRBV20-1 NA NA TGCAGTGCTAGTGGGGACGGAAATTCACCCCTCCACTTT CSASGDGNSPLHF
TRBJ2-1 TRBV7-2 NA NA TGTGCCAGCAGCTTAGTCGGTCATCAGCAGTTCTTC CASSLVGHQQFF
TRBJ1-1 TRBV20-1 TRBD1 many TGCAGTGGGGCGGGACAGGGGGCGATTAGTAGCACTGAAGCTTTCTTT CSGAGQGAISSTEAFF
TRBJ2-1 TRBV5-1 NA many TGCGCCAGCAGCTTGGAGATCGACTATGGACAGAGGGATGAGCAGTTCTTC CASSLEIDYGQRDEQFF
TRBJ1-2 TRBV20-1 NA NA TGCAGTGCTGGCGGAAATGACTACACCTTC CSAGGNDYTF